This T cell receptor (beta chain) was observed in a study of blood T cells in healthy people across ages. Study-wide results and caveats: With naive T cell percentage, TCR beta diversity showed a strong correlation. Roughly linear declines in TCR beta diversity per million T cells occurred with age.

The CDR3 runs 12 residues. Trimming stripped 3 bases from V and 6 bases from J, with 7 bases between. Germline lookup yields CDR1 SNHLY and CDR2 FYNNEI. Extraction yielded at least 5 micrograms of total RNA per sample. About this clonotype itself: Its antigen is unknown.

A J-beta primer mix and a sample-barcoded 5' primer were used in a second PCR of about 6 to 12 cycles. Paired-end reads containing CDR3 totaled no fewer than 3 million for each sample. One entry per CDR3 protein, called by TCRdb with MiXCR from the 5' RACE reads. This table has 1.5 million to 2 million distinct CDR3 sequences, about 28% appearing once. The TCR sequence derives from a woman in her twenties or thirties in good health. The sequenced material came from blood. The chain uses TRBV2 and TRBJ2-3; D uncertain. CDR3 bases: TGTGCCAGCAGTGACTCAGAGGATACGCAGTATTTT. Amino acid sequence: CASSDSEDTQYF. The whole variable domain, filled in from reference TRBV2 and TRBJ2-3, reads EPEVTQTPSHQVTQMGQEVILRCVPISNHLYFYWYRQILGQKVEFLVSFYNNEISEKSEIFDDQFSVERPDGSNFTLKIRSTKLEDSAMYFCASSDSEDTQYFGPGTRLTVL.